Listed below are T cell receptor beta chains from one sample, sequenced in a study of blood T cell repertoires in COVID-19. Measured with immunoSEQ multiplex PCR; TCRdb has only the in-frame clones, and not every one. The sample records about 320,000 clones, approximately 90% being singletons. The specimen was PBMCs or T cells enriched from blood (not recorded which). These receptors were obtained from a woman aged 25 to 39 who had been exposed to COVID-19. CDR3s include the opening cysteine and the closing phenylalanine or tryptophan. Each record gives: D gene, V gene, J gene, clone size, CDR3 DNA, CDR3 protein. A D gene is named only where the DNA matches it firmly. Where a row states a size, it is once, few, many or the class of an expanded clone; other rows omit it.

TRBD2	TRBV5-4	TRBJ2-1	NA	TGTGCCAGCAGCTCCCGACTAGCGGGGGGGTATGAGCAGTTCTTC	CASSSRLAGGYEQFF
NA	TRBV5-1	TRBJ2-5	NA	TGCGCCAGCAGCTGGCCCGAAGAGACCCAGTACTTC	CASSWPEETQYF
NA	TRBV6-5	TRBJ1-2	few	TGTGCCAGCGGGGAGAGGGACTATGGCTACACCTTC	CASGERDYGYTF
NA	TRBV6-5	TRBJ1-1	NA	TGTGCCAGCAGGATGGGGAAGGGAGAAACTGAAGCTTTCTTT	CASRMGKGETEAFF
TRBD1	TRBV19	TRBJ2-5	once	TGTGCCAGTAGTCCGGGACAGGGGTCCCAGACCCAGTACTTC	CASSPGQGSQTQYF
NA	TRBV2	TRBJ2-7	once	TGTGCCAGCAGTGAATGGCAGGCAGAGTCCTACGAGCAGTACTTC	CASSEWQAESYEQYF
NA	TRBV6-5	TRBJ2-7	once	TGTGCCAGTAGGAGGGGCCCCTACGAGCAGTACTTC	CASRRGPYEQYF
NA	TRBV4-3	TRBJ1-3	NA	TGCGCCAGCAGCCAAGAATTCGCTTCCAGCTCTGGAAACACCATATATTTT	CASSQEFASSSGNTIYF
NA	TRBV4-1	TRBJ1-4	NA	TGCGCCAGCAGGCGGCAGGGTAATGAAAAACTGTTTTTT	CASRRQGNEKLFF
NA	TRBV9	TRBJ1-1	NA	TGTGCCAGCAGCGTAGTGGAAAGGGGTTCCACTGAAGCTTTCTTT	CASSVVERGSTEAFF
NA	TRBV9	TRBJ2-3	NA	TGTGCCAGCAGCGTAGGGGGGCTACCCAGCACAGATACGCAGTATTTT	CASSVGGLPSTDTQYF
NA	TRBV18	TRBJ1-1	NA	TGTGCCAGCTCACCACCGGGCACTCGCACTGAAGCTTTCTTT	CASSPPGTRTEAFF
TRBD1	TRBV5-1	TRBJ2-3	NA	TGCGCCAGCAGCTGGGATCTCAGGGGGCGTGGTGCAGATACGCAGTATTTT	CASSWDLRGRGADTQYF
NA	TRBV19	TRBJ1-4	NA	TGTGCCAGTAGTATAGTACAGGGAAATCGAGAAAAACTGTTTTTT	CASSIVQGNREKLFF
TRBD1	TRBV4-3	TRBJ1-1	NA	TGCGCCAGCAGCCAAGATTCAGGGACAGGGGCTTTCTTT	CASSQDSGTGAFF
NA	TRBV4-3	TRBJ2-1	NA	TGCGCCAGCAGCCAAGAACCGGATACAGGCGCTTCCTACAATGAGCAGTTCTTC	CASSQEPDTGASYNEQFF
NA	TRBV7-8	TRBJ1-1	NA	TGTGCCAGCAGCCCCGGGAGGTCGGTCACTGAAGCTTTCTTT	CASSPGRSVTEAFF
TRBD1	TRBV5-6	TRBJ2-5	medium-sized	TGTGCCAGCAGCCCCGGGACAGGGGGCTTTTCGGAGACCCAGTACTTC	CASSPGTGGFSETQYF
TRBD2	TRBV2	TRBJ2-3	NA	TGTGCCAGCAGTGAGTCGGGACTAGGCACAGATACGCAGTATTTT	CASSESGLGTDTQYF
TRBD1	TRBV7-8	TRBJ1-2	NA	TGTGCCAGCAGCCCCGGACAGGGGGCGGGGGGCTACACCTTC	CASSPGQGAGGYTF
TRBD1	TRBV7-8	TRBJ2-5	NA	TGTGCCAGCAAGAGAACAGGGGCTAGCCAAGAGACCCAGTACTTC	CASKRTGASQETQYF
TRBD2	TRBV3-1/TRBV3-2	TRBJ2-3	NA	TGTGCCAGCAGCCATCCGGGGGGGAGCACAGATACGCAGTATTTT	CASSHPGGSTDTQYF
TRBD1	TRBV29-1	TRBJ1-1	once	TGCAGCACCCGGGACAGCTTGAACACTGAAGCTTTCTTT	CSTRDSLNTEAFF
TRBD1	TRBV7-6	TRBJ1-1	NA	TGTGCCAGCAGCCGGACAGGGTACACTGAAGCTTTCTTT	CASSRTGYTEAFF